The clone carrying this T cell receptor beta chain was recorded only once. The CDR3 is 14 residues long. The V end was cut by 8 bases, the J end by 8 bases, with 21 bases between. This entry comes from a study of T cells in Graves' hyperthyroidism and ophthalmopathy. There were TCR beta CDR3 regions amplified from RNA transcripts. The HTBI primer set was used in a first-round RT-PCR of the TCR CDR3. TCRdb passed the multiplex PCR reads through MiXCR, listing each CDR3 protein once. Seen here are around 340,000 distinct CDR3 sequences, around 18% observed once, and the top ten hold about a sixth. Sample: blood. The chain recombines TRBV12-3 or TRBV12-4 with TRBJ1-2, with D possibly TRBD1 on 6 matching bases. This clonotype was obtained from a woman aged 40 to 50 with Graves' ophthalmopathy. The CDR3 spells CASLRKGTLSGYTF. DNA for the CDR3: TGTGCCAGCCTTAGGAAGGGGACACTGTCGGGCTACACCTTC.